Here is one T cell receptor beta chain with its context. Trimming took off 5 bases at V and 4 bases at J, with 11 bases between the two ends. CDR3 length: 13 amino acids. Germline loops: CDR1 LGHDT, CDR2 YNNKEL (reference sequence). In the original workflow: Estimates of nucleated cell counts were drawn from the amplification of reference gene primers. Repertoires were generated with immunoSEQ multiplex PCR, while TCRdb's copy carries only in-frame clones and drops some. That table is the source of V, J and clone size, and D and trimming were worked out from the DNA. This sample has tens of thousands of clones, with under 85% found just once. These data come from a study of blood T cell repertoires in COVID-19. Study context: From T cells, B-cell-depleted T cells, or PBMCs came the material, which was cDNA or gDNA.

This chain links TRBV3-1 (or the pseudogene TRBV3-2) with TRBJ1-2, with D possibly TRBD1 on 5 matching bases. This clonotype originated in a woman of 80 years or more with acute or convalescent COVID-19. The specimen sequenced was peripheral blood. In nucleotides, the CDR3 is TGTGCCAGCAGCTTCGGGACTTCCTATGGCTACACCTTC. Its protein is CASSFGTSYGYTF.